The next 15 T cell receptor beta chains were all read from a single sample in a study of beta chain features in type 1 diabetes. Findings and caveats of the study: Shortening of TCRB CDR3s, moderate but significant, appeared in all four CD4+ subsets of Type 1 diabetes patients.

For these TCRs, the target antigens are not known. Expressed TCRB transcripts were sequenced after all isolated RNA was converted to cDNA. Method: immunoSEQ multiplex PCR; TCRdb's copy keeps in-frame clones and lacks some. This table holds hundreds of thousands of clones, around an eighth found once. The sample was naive CD4+ T cells from blood. The source of these receptors is a man between 18 and 29 years old with type 1 diabetes.

The J gene is TRBJ2-3, the V gene TRBV30; 12 nucleotides match TRBD2. There are 13 residues in the CDR3. Trimming at V came to 5 bases and at J to 5 bases, leaving 2 bases not matched to a gene. Germline V CDR1 and CDR2: GTSNPN, SVGIG (reference sequence). The CDR3 bases are TGTGCCTGGGGACTAGCGGGACAAGATACGCAGTATTTT. Residues: CAWGLAGQDTQYF.

This clone turned up a few times. The chain links TRBV27 to TRBJ2-1; 14 positions agree with TRBD2. CDR1 is MNHEY, CDR2 SMNVEV, per germline (reference sequence). This CDR3 is built from 15 residues. V gave up 2 bases and J gave up 10 bases; unmatched junction bases: 4. The CDR3, as DNA: TGTGCCAGCAGTTTAGGGACTAGCGGGAGTCGCGAGCAGTTCTTC. Its translation is CASSLGTSGSREQFF.

V and J are TRBV10-3 and TRBJ2-7, with 12 nucleotides matching TRBD2. The CDR3 covers 16 residues. From germline, CDR1 is ENHRY and CDR2 SYGVKD. V lost 10 bases and J lost 7; bases outside the gene matches: 17. The CDR3, as DNA: TGTGCCACCTTAGGCACTCCTAGCGGGAGGGCCCAAGAGCAGTACTTC. It codes for CATLGTPSGRAQEQYF.

The chain carries TRBV25-1 and TRBJ2-1; 7 nucleotides line up with TRBD1. The germline V gene has CDR1 MGHDK and CDR2 SYGVNS. V dropped 6 bases and J dropped 3; count of bases not matched to a gene: 8. The CDR3 totals 15 residues. CDR3 nucleotide sequence: TGTGCCAGCAGCCGAGGGGGCGAGGGCTACAATGAGCAGTTCTTC. It translates to CASSRGGEGYNEQFF.

This chain connects TRBV21-1 to TRBJ2-1; the DNA was not used to check the table's D call, TRBD1. TRBV21-1 is a pseudogene locus. The CDR3 is 15 residues long. Here the CDR3 reads CASSPGDSGMNEQFF. As DNA, the CDR3 is TGTGCCAGCAGCCCAGGGGACAGTGGGATGAATGAGCAGTTCTTC.

This clone was seen just once. Other DNA sequences in this sample translate to the same CDR3. The genes are TRBV9 and TRBJ2-6; D remains unclear. The CDR3 is 15 amino acids. The V end was cut by 0 bases, the J end by 1 base, with 5 bases between. The V gene's germline CDR1 is SGDLS and CDR2 YYNGEE. CDR3 region: CASSVGGSGANVLTF. The CDR3 DNA reads TGTGCCAGCAGCGTAGGAGGTTCTGGGGCCAACGTCCTGACTTTC.

V is TRBV19 and J is TRBJ2-1; 7 bases line up with TRBD2. Germline loops: CDR1 LNHDA, CDR2 SQIVND (reference sequence). The CDR3 loop spans 13 amino acids. The trim removed 5 bases at V and 2 bases at J, leaving 0 bases unmatched. The CDR3 nucleotides read TGTGCCAGTAGTCGGGGGGCCTACAATGAGCAGTTCTTC. This codes for CASSRGAYNEQFF.

In regard to this clone: The sample holds other DNA sequences that translate to the same CDR3. This sequence joins TRBV7-3 and TRBJ2-3; D gene ambiguous. The germline gives CDR1 SGHTA, CDR2 FQGTGA. Trimming cost V 3 bases and J 3 bases, with 4 bases left between them. The CDR3 sequence is 12 residues long. CDR3 nucleotides: TGTGCCAGCAGCTTCGGGACAGATACGCAGTATTTT. Amino acids: CASSFGTDTQYF.

This clone was detected a few times. The chain links TRBV7-9 to TRBJ1-5; no firm D call. Germline V lookup: CDR1 SEHNR, CDR2 FQNEAQ (reference sequence). This CDR3 spans 12 amino acids. V lost 1 base, J lost 9 bases, and 7 bases lay in between. This chain's CDR3 is CASSLVEMPQHF. CDR3 nucleotides: TGTGCCAGCAGCTTAGTGGAGATGCCCCAGCATTTT. Full variable domain (outside the CDR3, taken from reference TRBV7-9 and TRBJ1-5): DTGVSQNPRHKITKRGQNVTFRCDPISEHNRLYWYRQTLGQGPEFLTYFQNEAQLEKSRLLSDRFSAERPKGSFSTLEIQRTEQGDSAMYLCASSLVEMPQHFGDGTRLSIL.

There are a few counts of this clone. The same CDR3 is also encoded by other DNA sequences in this sample. The chain uses TRBV6-5 and TRBJ1-2; D might be TRBD1 (5 bases). The V end lost 0 bases, the J end lost 5 bases, and 7 bases lay between the germline ends. This CDR3 is 13 amino acids long. Germline lookup yields CDR1 MNHEY and CDR2 SVGAGI. CDR3 loop: CASSYSRQYGYTF. The CDR3 nucleotides read TGTGCCAGCAGTTACTCACGACAGTATGGCTACACCTTC.

V usage is TRBV14 and J usage is TRBJ1-1; TRBD1 is a possible D gene (6 bases). The V end was cut by 4 bases, the J end by 2 bases, with 14 bases between. Germline V gene lookup returns CDR1 SGHDN and CDR2 FVKESK. The CDR3 totals 15 residues. The CDR3 region has the DNA TGTGCCAGCAGCCGGGCGAGACAGGTTAACACTGAAGCTTTCTTT. It specifies CASSRARQVNTEAFF.

This clone was counted between two and nine times. The chain uses TRBV30 and TRBJ2-7; weak D call: TRBD1 (5 bases). V gave up 2 bases and J gave up 2 bases, with 13 bases separating them. The V gene's germline CDR1 is GTSNPN and CDR2 SVGIG (reference sequence). This CDR3 region has 14 residues. Here the CDR3 DNA reads TGTGCCTGGAGTTCGGGCCCAGGGACCTACGAGCAGTACTTC. Translating it yields CAWSSGPGTYEQYF.

This clone was counted only a few times. The J gene is TRBJ1-5, the V gene TRBV7-2; 12 bases align to TRBD1. Germline CDR1 is SGHTA and CDR2 is FQGNSA. The CDR3 consists of 18 residues. The V gene end was trimmed by 6 bases and the J gene end by 3 bases; junction bases not matched to a gene: 12. CDR3: CASRHVGGQGADNQPQHF. CDR3 nucleotide sequence: TGTGCCAGCAGACACGTTGGGGGACAGGGGGCTGACAATCAGCCCCAGCATTTT.

The rearrangement joins TRBV7-9 to TRBJ2-4; D gene unclear. This CDR3 contains 14 residues. Germline loops: CDR1 SEHNR, CDR2 FQNEAQ (reference sequence). V shed 1 base and J shed 5 bases, with 9 bases lying between them. CDR3 sequence (DNA): TGTGCCAGCAGCTTAGGGCTCCCAGAAAACATTCAGTACTTC. Protein: CASSLGLPENIQYF.

V is TRBV27 and J is TRBJ2-5; 7 bases align to TRBD1. CDR1 is MNHEY, CDR2 SMNVEV, per germline (reference sequence). Unmatched junction bases numbered 11, after V lost 8 bases and J lost 5 bases. This CDR3 is built from 14 residues. The CDR3 bases are TGTGCCAGCTCCCAAAGAGGGGGCAGGGAGACCCAGTACTTC. Amino acid sequence: CASSQRGGRETQYF.